This T cell receptor beta chain was identified during a study of blood T cell repertoires in COVID-19 (dated by TCRdb to 2020 to 2021). The study in broad terms: Samples covering the acute and convalescent phases of COVID-19 were provided by collaborators in the United States, Italy and Spain. The material from the prospective study consisted of cDNA or gDNA derived from T cells, B-cell-depleted T cells, or PBMCs. Deeply sampled blood TCRbeta repertoires from subjects exposed to, actively infected with, or recovered from COVID-19 were included in the dataset. The repertoires were made available in a free public database intended to serve as a resource for research on the immune response to SARS-CoV-2. The samples were drawn from two sources: the first 160 participants of the ongoing ImmuneRACE study, and some 1,300 subjects contributed by 6 global collaborators. Sample metadata almost always included a de-identified subject ID, COVID-19 status, age in years and sex. Where available, HLA class I and class II types were obtained from metadata supplied by the sample provider rather than from assay-based typing. Broad study findings and their caveats: Clinical and demographic metadata were provided uncurated, with the amount varying by source and participant.

For CDR1 and CDR2, the germline V gene (reference sequence) lists MNHEY and SMNVEV. V is cut back by 2 bases and J by 5 bases, with 2 bases in the junction unmatched. The cysteine opens and the phenylalanine closes a CDR3 of 15 amino acids. Of the read, only the CDR3 DNA is kept; its 45 bases are in frame from base 1. This clone was observed a single time. No cognate antigen has been identified for it. Per-nucleotide qualities are absent, and no much larger clonotype sits a single base away. Whole blood was collected in K2EDTA tubes by collaborating institutions according to the institutions' own protocols. For TCRbeta analysis, collaborators shipped samples as frozen whole blood, isolated PBMCs, or DNA extracted from either of those sample types. The immunoSEQ Assay, a bias-controlled multiplex PCR, was used to amplify TCRbeta CDR3 regions from genomic DNA. In the original analysis: The number of nucleated cells in each sample was estimated from the amplification of reference gene primers within the assay. Sequence reads were collapsed and filtered to measure the absolute abundance of every unique TCRbeta CDR3 rearrangement. For each sample, productive Simpson clonality was calculated as the square root of Simpson's diversity index over productive rearrangements. Imported from immuneACCESS, the table was reduced by TCRdb to in-frame sequences with V and J called. These copies leave out some clones; in studies compared against another copy, an unresolved V gene accounts for under half, and the cause of the remainder is not known. V, J and clone size are those of that table, while D and trimming were read from the DNA. The sample records about 74,000 clones, more than 90% of which are singletons. The biggest ten clones account for approximately 9% of the sample.

The chain joins TRBV27 to TRBJ2-1, with 11 central nucleotides matching TRBD2. Sequenced: peripheral blood. The receptor comes from a human donor in a cohort sampled during active COVID-19. CDR3 reads: CASSLGTSGDNEQFF. In nucleotide form, the sequence is TGTGCCAGCAGTTTAGGGACTAGCGGAGACAATGAGCAGTTCTTC.